Sequencing of this T cell receptor beta chain was carried out in a study of cytomegalovirus exposure and HLA in healthy donors. Study-wide results and limits: As a later analysis showed, a missense DCLRE1C variant was linked to trimming of TCR beta V- and J-genes.

About this clone itself: Its antigen is as yet unknown.

J lost 5 bases, V lost 3 bases, and 9 bases had no gene match. The CDR3 has 16 amino acids. The germline gives CDR1 MGHRA, CDR2 YSYEKL. The study ran its PCR with 60 Vbeta and 13 Jbeta primers. Using immunoSEQ multiplex PCR, the repertoire was profiled, and TCRdb retains in-frame clones only, with some absent. Here the sample spans roughly 100,000 clones, roughly 85% being singletons. The rearrangement links TRBV4-1 to TRBJ2-2; 7 nucleotides line up with TRBD1. Material: PBMCs. The receptor was isolated from a man aged 30-40 years in good health and CMV-seronegative. CDR3 sequence (DNA): TGCGCCAGCAGCCATCAGCGGACAGGAGGAACCGGGGAGCTGTTTTTT. Translating it yields CASSHQRTGGTGELFF.